One T cell receptor beta chain is described in this entry. Sequencing was performed with immunoSEQ multiplex PCR; in TCRdb, only in-frame clones are kept and a portion is missing. In the table there are over 200,000 clones, nearly 90% of which are singletons. This record comes from a study of blood T cell repertoires in COVID-19. Sequences were obtained from peripheral blood. This clonotype originated in a young woman who had recovered from COVID-19.

The CDR3: CASSPQPSGRSYEQYF. CDR3 sequence (DNA): TGTGCCAGCAGCCCCCAACCTAGCGGACGCTCCTACGAGCAGTACTTC. The chain links TRBV7-2 to TRBJ2-7; 7 positions agree with TRBD2. The CDR3 length is 16 residues. V shed 5 bases and J 0 bases; nucleotides not matched to a gene: 10. Germline V CDR1 and CDR2: SGHTA, FQGNSA. Looking up the rest from reference TRBV7-2 and TRBJ2-7 gives the full variable domain: GAGVSQSPSNKVTEKGKDVELRCDPISGHTALYWYRQSLGQGLEFLIYFQGNSAPDKSGLPSDRFSAERTGGSVSTLTIQRTQQEDSAVYLCASSPQPSGRSYEQYFGPGTRLTVT.